These T cell receptor beta chains were read from a single sample in a study of T cells in Graves' hyperthyroidism and ophthalmopathy. One entry per CDR3 protein, called by TCRdb with MiXCR from the multiplex PCR reads. The table has 200,000 to 250,000 distinct CDR3 sequences, 17% seen once. What was sequenced was blood. The receptors originated from a man aged 50-60 years with Graves' hyperthyroidism. CDR3s include the opening cysteine and the closing phenylalanine or tryptophan. The D gene is left open where the match is weak. Rows give clone size only sometimes, using once, few, many, or a class for an expanded clone.

CDR3 DNA: TGTGCCAGCAGCTTAGCCCCGGGGGTCTACGAGCAGTACTTC
CDR3 protein: CASSLAPGVYEQYF
clone size: many
V gene: TRBV7-2
D gene: NA
J gene: TRBJ2-7

CDR3 DNA: TGCGCCAGCAGGGGCGTCCTCTCGGCCTACAATGAGCAGTTCTTC
CDR3 protein: CASRGVLSAYNEQFF
clone size: many
V gene: TRBV5-1
D gene: NA
J gene: TRBJ2-1

CDR3 DNA: TGTGCCAGCAGCTTGACAGGGTCGAATAATGAAAAACTGTTTTTT
CDR3 protein: CASSLTGSNNEKLFF
clone size: NA
V gene: TRBV5-5
D gene: NA
J gene: TRBJ1-4

CDR3 DNA: TGTGCCAGCAGTTTAGGGGCCCGGGGGACTGAAGCTTTCTTT
CDR3 protein: CASSLGARGTEAFF
clone size: many
V gene: TRBV12-3/TRBV12-4
D gene: NA
J gene: TRBJ1-1

CDR3 DNA: TGCGCCAGCAGCACCGGACAGGGAGAGAAACCCCTCCACTTT
CDR3 protein: CASSTGQGEKPLHF
clone size: few
V gene: TRBV5-1
D gene: TRBD1
J gene: TRBJ1-6

CDR3 DNA: TGTGCCAGCAGCTTGTGGGGTCCCGCGGGGGATGAGCAGTTCTTC
CDR3 protein: CASSLWGPAGDEQFF
clone size: many
V gene: TRBV5-8
D gene: TRBD2
J gene: TRBJ2-1

CDR3 DNA: TGTGCCAGCAGACGAAGGGACAGCTCCTACGAGCAGTACTTC
CDR3 protein: CASRRRDSSYEQYF
clone size: few
V gene: TRBV6-1
D gene: TRBD1
J gene: TRBJ2-7

CDR3 DNA: TGTGCCACCAGTGATTCACAGGGGAAAAATAGCAATCAGCCCCAGCATTTT
CDR3 protein: CATSDSQGKNSNQPQHF
clone size: many
V gene: TRBV24-1
D gene: TRBD1
J gene: TRBJ1-5

CDR3 DNA: TGTGCCAGCAACCCCCTGGGACTAGCGGGAGTTAGAGAGACCCAGTACTTC
CDR3 protein: CASNPLGLAGVRETQYF
clone size: NA
V gene: TRBV28
D gene: TRBD2
J gene: TRBJ2-5

CDR3 DNA: TGTGCCAGCAGCCGCAGCGGGGCTCTTTCGGGCGACAGGGAAAACACTGAAGCTTTCTTT
CDR3 protein: CASSRSGALSGDRENTEAFF
clone size: once
V gene: TRBV11-2
D gene: TRBD1
J gene: TRBJ1-1

CDR3 DNA: TGCAGTGCTACTACTACAGGGGACGGAGGCTACACCTTC
CDR3 protein: CSATTTGDGGYTF
clone size: NA
V gene: TRBV20-1
D gene: TRBD1
J gene: TRBJ1-2

CDR3 DNA: TGCAGTGCTAGAGATCCGGGACAGGGGGCAGACACCGGGGAGCTGTTTTTT
CDR3 protein: CSARDPGQGADTGELFF
clone size: NA
V gene: TRBV20-1
D gene: TRBD1
J gene: TRBJ2-2

CDR3 DNA: TGCAGTGCTAGAGAGCGGAGAGAGCAAGAGACCCAGTACTTC
CDR3 protein: CSARERREQETQYF
clone size: many
V gene: TRBV20-1
D gene: NA
J gene: TRBJ2-5

CDR3 DNA: TGTGCCAGCAGCGCCCGGGACGCCGTTGTCGTCTCCTCTGGAAACACCATATATTTT
CDR3 protein: CASSARDAVVVSSGNTIYF
clone size: few
V gene: TRBV9
D gene: NA
J gene: TRBJ1-3

CDR3 DNA: TGTGCCTGGAGTCGGCAGGGAGGGACTGAAGCTTTCTTT
CDR3 protein: CAWSRQGGTEAFF
clone size: many
V gene: TRBV30
D gene: NA
J gene: TRBJ1-1

CDR3 DNA: TGTGCCAGCAGCTCCCGACTAGCGGGAGGTAACACCGGGGAGCTGTTTTTT
CDR3 protein: CASSSRLAGGNTGELFF
clone size: many
V gene: TRBV11-3
D gene: TRBD2
J gene: TRBJ2-2

CDR3 DNA: TGTGCCAGCAGCCCGACTAGCGTCTCTACGCAGTATTTT
CDR3 protein: CASSPTSVSTQYF
clone size: few
V gene: TRBV14
D gene: TRBD2
J gene: TRBJ2-3

CDR3 DNA: TGTGCCAGCAAGGGGAGCTCTGGGGCCAACGTCCTGACTTTC
CDR3 protein: CASKGSSGANVLTF
clone size: NA
V gene: TRBV9
D gene: NA
J gene: TRBJ2-6

CDR3 DNA: TGTGCCAGCAGTTTAGCCACTGAAGCTTTCTTT
CDR3 protein: CASSLATEAFF
clone size: many
V gene: TRBV28
D gene: NA
J gene: TRBJ1-1

CDR3 DNA: TGCAGCGTTGAAGACTACAAAACCAACAATGAGCAGTTCTTC
CDR3 protein: CSVEDYKTNNEQFF
clone size: many
V gene: TRBV29-1
D gene: NA
J gene: TRBJ2-1

CDR3 DNA: TGCGCCAGCAGTAGAGCGGGAGGGCCCATAGGCGAGCAGTACTTC
CDR3 protein: CASSRAGGPIGEQYF
clone size: many
V gene: TRBV5-1
D gene: TRBD2
J gene: TRBJ2-7

CDR3 DNA: TGCGCCAGCAGCTTGGTGGAGGGGGCGGCCACTGAAGCTTTCTTT
CDR3 protein: CASSLVEGAATEAFF
clone size: many
V gene: TRBV5-1
D gene: TRBD1
J gene: TRBJ1-1

CDR3 DNA: TGTGCCAGCAGTGGGGGGACTAGCGGTTTGGATGAGCAGTTCTTC
CDR3 protein: CASSGGTSGLDEQFF
clone size: many
V gene: TRBV28
D gene: TRBD2
J gene: TRBJ2-1

CDR3 DNA: TGTGCCAGCAGTAGCCTGAGCTCAGGGGTTGAATACTTC
CDR3 protein: CASSSLSSGVEYF
clone size: NA
V gene: TRBV12-3/TRBV12-4
D gene: NA
J gene: TRBJ2-7